The 18 T cell receptor beta chains reported below all come from one sample, sequenced in a study of T cell changes during pregnancy in multiple sclerosis. The protocol was immunoSEQ multiplex PCR, while the TCRdb copy is restricted to in-frame clones and leaves out a portion. The table lists approximately 130,000 clones, approximately 95% of them singletons. The sample in question was peripheral blood, obtained before pregnancy. Every receptor here comes from a female donor with multiple sclerosis, enrolled in a pregnancy study.

V is TRBV2 and J is TRBJ2-4; TRBD1 matches at 9 bases. The V and J ends lost 4 bases and 6 bases, in that order; junction bases with no gene match: 7. CDR3 size: 15 residues. The V gene's germline CDR1 is SNHLY and CDR2 FYNNEI. DNA of the CDR3: TGTGCCAGCAGTGCCCAACAGGGGGCTGGAAACATTCAGTACTTC. Its translation is CASSAQQGAGNIQYF.

This clone was counted only a few times. The V gene is TRBV27, the J gene TRBJ2-1, with 7 nucleotides matching TRBD2. CDR3 size: 13 residues. The V segment lost 6 bases and the J segment 10 bases; nucleotides outside the gene matches: 9. Germline CDR1 and CDR2: MNHEY and SMNVEV (reference sequence). CDR3 in DNA: TGTGCCAGCAGCCGCCGCTCTAGCGGCGAGCAGTTCTTC. Translating it yields CASSRRSSGEQFF.

This chain links TRBV5-1 with TRBJ1-1; unclear D gene. CDR1 and CDR2 (germline): SGHRS, YFSETQ. This CDR3 spans 15 amino acids. Deletions cut 0 bases from V and 2 bases from J, with 11 bases between. This chain's CDR3 is CASSLAPPSNTEAFF. The CDR3, as DNA: TGCGCCAGCAGCTTGGCTCCCCCGAGCAACACTGAAGCTTTCTTT.

CDR3 in DNA: TGTGCCAGCAGCTTGCAGGGGAGCTCCTACGAGCAGTACTTC. This gives the protein CASSLQGSSYEQYF. The V gene is TRBV5-5, the J gene TRBJ2-7; possibly TRBD1 for D (6 bases). CDR1 is SGHKS, CDR2 YYEKEE, per germline (reference sequence). CDR3 size: 14 residues. Trimming took off 1 base at V and 0 bases at J, with 8 bases between the two ends.

This clone was seen just once. The CDR3 spells CASSTRDRGLSYNEQFF. The DNA of the CDR3 is TGTGCCAGTAGTACCAGGGACAGGGGGCTGTCCTACAATGAGCAGTTCTTC. The J gene is TRBJ2-1, the V gene TRBV19; 12 bases align to TRBD1. Losses at the gene ends were 4 bases for V and 1 base for J; bases not matched to a gene: 5. CDR1 and CDR2 (germline): LNHDA, SQIVND (reference sequence). The CDR3 spans 17 residues.

The rearrangement uses TRBV28 and TRBJ1-4, with D possibly being TRBD1 (6 bases). With 5 bases removed from V and 0 bases from J, the gap between germline ends came to 16 bases. Germline lookup yields CDR1 MDHEN and CDR2 SYDVKM. The CDR3 totals 17 residues. The CDR3: CASSPGTSSSTNEKLFF. The CDR3 DNA follows: TGTGCCAGCAGTCCCGGGACATCAAGTTCAACTAATGAAAAACTGTTTTTT.

The V gene is TRBV18, the J gene TRBJ2-1, with 12 bases lining up with TRBD2. CDR3 length equals 14 residues. V dropped 6 bases and J dropped 10; count of bases not matched to a gene: 7. CDR1 is KGHSH, CDR2 LQKENI, per germline. In DNA form, the CDR3 reads TGTGCCAGCTCGCGACTAGCGGGAGATGGGGAGCAGTTCTTC. Residues: CASSRLAGDGEQFF.

The chain carries TRBV10-2 and TRBJ2-5; TRBD1 might be the D (6 bases). CDR3 length: 16 residues. Trimming left V 8 bases short and J 2 bases short, with 21 bases between. CDR1 and CDR2 (germline): WSHSY, SAAADI. The CDR3 nucleotides read TGCGCCAGCTCTTTTCCCCCCAGGGGCGTTCAAGAGACCCAGTACTTC. Translating it yields CASSFPPRGVQETQYF.

V usage is TRBV19 and J usage is TRBJ1-4; a possible D gene is TRBD1 (5 bases). Trimming cost V 1 base and J 10 bases, with 10 bases left between them. CDR3 length equals 13 residues. Germline CDR1 reads LNHDA; CDR2 reads SQIVND (reference sequence). The CDR3 DNA reads TGTGCCAGTAGTATAGCGCAGGGTGCAAAACTGTTTTTT. This gives the protein CASSIAQGAKLFF.

The gene calls are TRBV5-1 and TRBJ1-1; unclear D gene. The ends were cut back, 3 bases at V and 4 bases at J, with 13 bases in the middle. The germline CDR1 and CDR2 sequences are SGHRS and YFSETQ. The CDR3 is 14 residues long. CDR3 DNA: TGCGCCAGCAGCTCGGGAGATCGCTCCACTGAAGCTTTCTTT. It is translated as CASSSGDRSTEAFF.

V usage is TRBV28 and J usage is TRBJ2-7, with TRBD2 matching over 7 bases. The CDR3 is 14 amino acids. The trim removed 10 bases at V and 2 bases at J, leaving 11 bases unmatched. Germline CDR1 reads MDHEN; CDR2 reads SYDVKM. The CDR3 region has the DNA TGTGCCACCTGGGGGGGAGGGATAACCTACGAGCAGTACTTC. This encodes CATWGGGITYEQYF.

This chain connects TRBV28 to TRBJ1-5; 12 positions agree with TRBD1. V dropped 4 bases and J dropped 5; count of bases not matched to a gene: 6. The CDR3 length is 16 residues. CDR1 and CDR2 (germline): MDHEN, SYDVKM. CDR3 in DNA: TGTGCCAGCAGTTCGGGTGGGACAGGGGGCGATCAGCCCCAGCATTTT. Protein sequence: CASSSGGTGGDQPQHF.

This chain joins TRBV6-5 and TRBJ1-6; D remains ambiguous. Germline CDR1 is MNHEY and CDR2 is SVGAGI. The V and J ends lost 6 bases and 6 bases respectively, with 12 bases between them. The CDR3 has 14 amino acids. The CDR3 sequence is CASRPPRGNSPLHF. CDR3 nucleotides: TGTGCCAGCAGACCCCCTCGGGGTAATTCACCCCTCCACTTT.

The chain joins TRBV5-6 to TRBJ2-7; 8 bases fit TRBD1. Germline CDR1 SGHDT, CDR2 YYEEEE. The CDR3 totals 19 residues. With V trimmed by 1 base and J by 4 bases, 19 bases remained unmatched. The DNA for the CDR3 is TGTGCCAGCAGCTTGTTTCGGGCCCCGGACAGGGCGAGGCGATACGAGCAGTACTTC. Its translation is CASSLFRAPDRARRYEQYF.

The chain uses TRBV5-1 and TRBJ2-3; no reliable D call. The CDR3 is made up of 14 amino acids. Trimming removed 2 bases from V and 3 bases from J, with 10 bases in between. Germline values: CDR1 SGHRS, CDR2 YFSETQ. CDR3 residues: CASSLHLITDTQYF. DNA of the CDR3: TGCGCCAGCAGCTTACACCTTATTACAGATACGCAGTATTTT.

The gene calls are TRBV5-6 and TRBJ1-1; TRBD1 agrees at 9 bases. The length of the CDR3 is 15 residues. After removal of 3 bases from V and 4 bases from J, the junction contained 7 bases not matched to a gene. Germline lookup yields CDR1 SGHDT and CDR2 YYEEEE. The CDR3, as DNA: TGTGCCAGCAGCTGGGGGACAGGGTCGGCCACTGAAGCTTTCTTT. Its translation is CASSWGTGSATEAFF. The whole variable domain, filled in from reference TRBV5-6 and TRBJ1-1, reads DAGVTQSPTHLIKTRGQQVTLRCSPKSGHDTVSWYQQALGQGPQFIFQYYEEEERQRGNFPDRFSGHQFPNYSSELNVNALLLGDSALYLCASSWGTGSATEAFFGQGTRLTVV.

The chain couples TRBV15 to TRBJ2-7, with 7 bases that match TRBD2. The CDR3 runs 15 residues. The germline CDR1 and CDR2 sequences are LNHNV and YYDKDF (reference sequence). Germline trimming cut 4 bases from V and 1 base from J; bases unmatched to any gene: 7. CDR3 residues: CATSTGASGSYEQYF. CDR3 nucleotides: TGTGCCACCAGCACTGGGGCTAGCGGATCCTACGAGCAGTACTTC.

The CDR3 DNA reads as TGTGCCAGCAGCTTATTTGGCAGTTTAGCCAAAAACATTCAGTACTTC. Encoded protein: CASSLFGSLAKNIQYF. The J gene is TRBJ2-4, the V gene TRBV7-2; D unclear. Trimming took off 2 bases at V and 0 bases at J, with 11 bases between the two ends. The CDR3 is made up of 16 amino acids. Germline lookup yields CDR1 SGHTA and CDR2 FQGNSA.